The 7 T cell receptor beta chains below were found in one sample sequenced in a study of blood T cell repertoires in COVID-19. Method: immunoSEQ multiplex PCR; TCRdb's copy keeps in-frame clones and lacks some. This sample has 200,000 to 250,000 clones; less than 90% occur once, and the top ten carry 2% to 2.5%. The sequencing input was peripheral blood. The receptors here all came from a woman between 50 and 59 years old with acute or convalescent COVID-19.

The chain links TRBV5-4 to TRBJ2-7; 11 bases fit TRBD1. With V trimmed by 0 bases and J by 3 bases, 8 bases remained unmatched. CDR3 size: 17 residues. Germline V gene data show CDR1 as SGHNT and CDR2 as YYREEE (reference sequence). In DNA form, the CDR3 reads TGTGCCAGCAGCTTGGAAGAGGGGACAGGGGGGTACTACGAGCAGTACTTC. Protein product: CASSLEEGTGGYYEQYF. Looking up the rest from reference TRBV5-4 and TRBJ2-7 gives the full variable domain: ETGVTQSPTHLIKTRGQQVTLRCSSQSGHNTVSWYQQALGQGPQFIFQYYREEENGRGNFPPRFSGLQFPNYSSELNVNALELDDSALYLCASSLEEGTGGYYEQYFGPGTRLTVT.

This rearrangement joins TRBV4-3 to TRBJ1-1; TRBD1 agrees at 7 bases. The germline V gene encodes CDR1 LGHNA and CDR2 YSLEER. This CDR3 spans 14 amino acids. The ends lost 0 bases at V and 7 bases at J; junction bases unmatched: 5. CDR3 residues: CASSQDTGVGEAFF. The DNA for the CDR3 is TGCGCCAGCAGCCAAGATACAGGGGTGGGTGAAGCTTTCTTT.

This chain links TRBV4-3 with TRBJ2-2; D unclear. CDR1 and CDR2 (germline): LGHNA, YSLEER. The CDR3 length is 15 residues. Trimming cost V 1 base and J 1 base, with 7 bases left between them. The CDR3 DNA sequence: TGCGCCAGCAGCCAAGTGCAGTGGAACACCGGGGAGCTGTTTTTT. It specifies CASSQVQWNTGELFF.

The chain combines TRBV19 with TRBJ2-3, with 8 bases that match TRBD1. Trimming at V came to 6 bases and at J to 6 bases, leaving 8 bases not matched to a gene. Germline CDR1 reads LNHDA; CDR2 reads SQIVND (reference sequence). This CDR3 has 14 amino acids. In nucleotides, the CDR3 is TGTGCCAGTAGCCTAGGACAGGGCATGGATACGCAGTATTTT. This codes for CASSLGQGMDTQYF.

V and J are TRBV7-3 and TRBJ2-5; 13 bases are a match to TRBD2. CDR3 size: 15 residues. The V and J ends lost 6 bases and 5 bases, in that order; junction bases with no gene match: 6. In germline, CDR1 is SGHTA, CDR2 FQGTGA. The CDR3 DNA follows: TGTGCCAGCAGTACTAGCGGGGGGGCGGTGGAGACCCAGTACTTC. It yields the protein CASSTSGGAVETQYF.

This clone has a single count. The J gene is TRBJ2-1, the V gene TRBV4-3; TRBD2 aligns across 9 bases. The CDR3 runs to 15 residues. V trimming: 0 bases; J trimming: 8 bases; junction bases outside the gene matches: 5. Germline lookup yields CDR1 LGHNA and CDR2 YSLEER. The chain's CDR3 is CASSQELAGGDEQFF. CDR3 coding DNA: TGCGCCAGCAGCCAAGAACTAGCGGGTGGTGATGAGCAGTTCTTC.

The chain carries TRBV11-2 and TRBJ2-3; 8 bases agree with TRBD2. This CDR3 comprises 15 residues. With V trimmed by 5 bases and J by 2 bases, 6 bases remained unmatched. Germline V CDR1 and CDR2: SGHAT, FQNNGV. CDR3 sequence (DNA): TGTGCCAGCAGCCCCGGGACTAGTCTCACAGATACGCAGTATTTT. Protein: CASSPGTSLTDTQYF.